This TCR beta chain was recovered during a study of early T cells in non-severe SARS-CoV-2 infection. The overall study: The study sequenced bulk RNA from unsorted whole blood, with chains unpaired.

The CDR3 consists of 14 residues. This clonotype was recorded at least ten times. Separate cDNA molecules each had unique molecular identifiers attached to them. In TCRdb, the 5' RACE reads were re-called with MiXCR into one record per CDR3 protein. The sample contains about 77,000 distinct CDR3 sequences, roughly 9.6% of which appear only once. The rearrangement links TRBV21-1 to TRBJ2-5; the table's D call TRBD1 went unverified against the DNA. TRBV21-1 is termed a pseudogene. Sequenced sample: whole blood. The TCR originated in an adult who was a healthcare worker with PCR-confirmed SARS-CoV-2 infection or an uninfected control (not recorded which). CDR3: CASTPSRGEETQYF. The DNA of the CDR3 is TGTGCCAGCACCCCATCCCGGGGTGAGGAGACCCAGTACTTC.